The 19 T cell receptor beta chains presented below share a single source sample, sequenced in a study of blood T cell repertoires in COVID-19. The data were produced by immunoSEQ multiplex PCR, yet TCRdb's version contains in-frame clones alone and is incomplete. The sample contains fewer than 200,000 clones, 83% of which appear only once. Sequencing was performed on peripheral blood. All receptors derive from an elderly woman with acute or convalescent COVID-19.

The chain recombines TRBV29-1 with TRBJ1-1, with 7 bases that match TRBD1. The germline gives CDR1 SQVTM, CDR2 ANQGSEA. Trimming removed 7 bases from V and 3 bases from J; junction bases left unmatched: 8. There are 13 residues in the CDR3. The CDR3 loop is CSGRTGADTEAFF. CDR3 nucleotides: TGCAGCGGCCGTACAGGGGCGGACACTGAAGCTTTCTTT. The full variable domain, in which reference TRBV29-1 and TRBJ1-1 provide the parts outside the CDR3, is SAVISQKPSRDICQRGTSLTIQCQVDSQVTMMFWYRQQPGQSLTLIATANQGSEATYESGFVIDKFPISRPNLTFSTLTVSNMSPEDSSIYLCSGRTGADTEAFFGQGTRLTVV.

The V call is TRBV11-1, the J call TRBJ2-3; D may be TRBD2 (5 bases). CDR1 SGHAT and CDR2 FQDESV come from the germline V gene (reference sequence). V lost 5 bases to trimming and J lost 6 bases, with 18 bases between them. The CDR3 length is 15 residues. CDR3 in amino acids: CASSQHSEGYDTQYF. The CDR3 region has the DNA TGTGCCAGCAGCCAGCATAGCGAAGGGTACGATACGCAGTATTTT.

The rearrangement links TRBV7-9 to TRBJ2-7, with a possible D match to TRBD1 (6 bases). The germline CDR1 and CDR2 sequences are SEHNR and FQNEAQ (reference sequence). V shed 4 bases and J shed 3 bases, with 13 bases lying between them. This CDR3 is 14 amino acids long. In DNA form, the CDR3 reads TGTGCCAGCAGCTCGCCGGGACAAAACTACGAGCAGTACTTC. Translated, it gives CASSSPGQNYEQYF.

This clone was observed a single time. The chain employs TRBV13 and TRBJ2-1; the match to TRBD2 covers 12 bases. This CDR3 has 15 residues. Trimming cost V 7 bases and J 4 bases; bases outside gene matches: 5. The V gene's germline CDR1 is PRHDT and CDR2 FYEKMQ (reference sequence). CDR3 residues: CASNSGTSGYNEQFF. The DNA of the CDR3 is TGTGCCAGCAACTCCGGGACTAGCGGGTACAATGAGCAGTTCTTC.

The rearrangement uses TRBV6-2 or TRBV6-3 and TRBJ2-7, with no clear D. The CDR3 is 14 residues long. Trimming left V 4 bases short and J 3 bases short, with 13 bases between. Germline V gene sequence: CDR1 MNHEY, CDR2 SVGEGT. For the CDR3, the DNA is TGTGCCAGCAGTTCCATAGGAACTATCTACGAGCAGTACTTC. It translates to CASSSIGTIYEQYF.

The chain recombines TRBV18 with TRBJ2-5; maybe TRBD2 (6 bases). The CDR3 extends over 15 amino acids. Germline CDR1 and CDR2: KGHSH and LQKENI. V was pared by 5 bases and J by 4 bases, with 17 bases between. CDR3: CASSSQGAGGETQYF. The CDR3, as DNA: TGTGCCAGCTCATCACAAGGGGCCGGGGGAGAGACCCAGTACTTC.

This sequence joins TRBV27 and TRBJ2-5; the match to TRBD2 covers 11 bases. V shed 7 bases, J shed 10 bases, and the junction held 14 bases outside the gene matches. CDR1 MNHEY and CDR2 SMNVEV come from the germline V gene (reference sequence). CDR3 length equals 15 residues. CDR3 residues: CASKLAGAGGRDQYF. CDR3 DNA sequence: TGTGCCAGCAAACTAGCGGGAGCCGGCGGTAGGGACCAGTACTTC.

The V and J genes are TRBV21-1 and TRBJ2-7; TRBD2, the D gene given by the table, was not confirmed from the DNA. TRBV21-1 is reported as a pseudogene. The CDR3 extends over 12 amino acids. CDR3 in amino acids: CASNGGPGEQYF. CDR3 bases: TGTGCCAGCAACGGGGGGCCGGGAGAGCAGTACTTC.

The sample holds a few counts of this clone. The chain has TRBV29-1 and TRBJ1-1, with 7 bases fitting TRBD1. This CDR3 spans 13 amino acids. The germline V gene has CDR1 SQVTM and CDR2 ANQGSEA. V lost 6 bases and J lost 4; bases outside the gene matches: 8. Here the CDR3 DNA reads TGCAGCGTGTCAGGGCCAGGGGGCACTGAAGCTTTCTTT. Amino acids: CSVSGPGGTEAFF.

The chain combines TRBV10-3 with TRBJ1-6; 8 bases agree with TRBD1. Germline CDR1 and CDR2: ENHRY and SYGVKD. With 7 bases clipped from V and 6 bases from J, the junction kept 8 bases outside the gene matches. The CDR3 contains 15 residues. CDR3 sequence reads: CAIKGTGYGNSPLHF. CDR3 in DNA: TGTGCCATCAAAGGGACAGGTTATGGTAATTCACCCCTCCACTTT.

The chain links TRBV6-5 to TRBJ2-7, with D maybe TRBD2 (6 bases). In germline, CDR1 is MNHEY, CDR2 SVGAGI. Trimming shortened V by 7 bases and J by 2 bases, and 12 bases separated the two germline ends. The CDR3 runs to 13 residues. The CDR3 coding sequence is TGTGCCAGCAACCCCGGGAGAACCTACGAGCAGTACTTC. Amino acid sequence: CASNPGRTYEQYF.

CDR3 loop: CASSLGTGDNQPQHF. The CDR3 nucleotides read TGCGCCAGCAGCTTAGGGACAGGGGACAATCAGCCCCAGCATTTT. J is TRBJ1-5 and V is TRBV5-1, with TRBD1 matching over 10 bases. The germline gives CDR1 SGHRS, CDR2 YFSETQ. The CDR3 totals 15 residues. V was clipped by 2 bases and J by 3 bases; unmatched bases: 2. The whole variable domain, remainder taken from reference TRBV5-1 and TRBJ1-5, is KAGVTQTPRYLIKTRGQQVTLSCSPISGHRSVSWYQQTPGQGLQFLFEYFSETQRNKGNFPGRFSGRQFSNSRSEMNVSTLELGDSALYLCASSLGTGDNQPQHFGDGTRLSIL.

The chain joins TRBV6-2 or TRBV6-3 to TRBJ2-7; D is perhaps TRBD1 (6 bases). Germline assignment: CDR1 MNHEY and CDR2 SVGEGT. Between the trimmed V and J ends, which lost 0 bases and 0 bases, there was a span of 6 bases. The length of the CDR3 is 14 residues. The CDR3 loop is CASSYSGGSYEQYF. As DNA, the CDR3 is TGTGCCAGCAGTTACTCAGGGGGCTCCTACGAGCAGTACTTC.

The chain has TRBV19 and TRBJ1-5; unclear D gene. Germline values: CDR1 LNHDA, CDR2 SQIVND (reference sequence). Trimming removed 3 bases at V and 3 bases at J, with 3 bases between. The CDR3 extends over 12 amino acids. CDR3 amino acids: CASSINNQPQHF. The CDR3 region has the DNA TGTGCCAGTAGTATTAACAATCAGCCCCAGCATTTT.

The rearrangement uses TRBV3-1 (or the pseudogene TRBV3-2) and TRBJ1-2; 9 bases line up with TRBD1. Germline assignment: CDR1 LGHDT and CDR2 YNNKEL (reference sequence). J lost 4 bases, V lost 2 bases, and 8 bases had no gene match. The CDR3 contains 16 residues. CDR3 residues: CASSQHRDRDSYGYTF. CDR3 coding DNA: TGTGCCAGCAGCCAACACCGGGACAGGGATTCCTATGGCTACACCTTC.

This sequence joins TRBV6-2 or TRBV6-3 and TRBJ2-2; D is perhaps TRBD2 (5 bases). This CDR3 is 13 amino acids long. CDR1 is MNHEY, CDR2 SVGEGT, per germline. V was pared by 2 bases and J by 6 bases, with 7 bases between. The CDR3 DNA reads as TGTGCCAGCAGTTACCCGGGGTCCGGGGAGCTGTTTTTT. Translating it yields CASSYPGSGELFF.

The chain couples TRBV29-1 to TRBJ2-7; perhaps TRBD1 as D (5 bases). The germline V and J ends were trimmed by 8 bases and 0 bases, with 14 bases remaining between them. This CDR3 is built from 13 residues. The V gene's germline CDR1 is SQVTM and CDR2 ANQGSEA. The CDR3 is CSLGHHSSYEQYF. Written as DNA, the CDR3 is TGCAGCCTTGGACACCATTCCTCCTACGAGCAGTACTTC.

In this sample, this clone turned up once. The J gene is TRBJ2-3, the V gene TRBV6-5, with D unresolved. This CDR3 comprises 11 residues. Trimming removed 5 bases from V and 4 bases from J, with 4 bases in between. CDR1 and CDR2 from the germline V gene are MNHEY and SVGAGI. CDR3 sequence reads: CASSTADTQYF. As DNA, the CDR3 is TGTGCCAGCAGTACAGCAGATACGCAGTATTTT.

The chain links TRBV27 to TRBJ2-2; TRBD1 matches 7 bases. CDR3 size: 16 residues. The germline CDR1 and CDR2 sequences are MNHEY and SMNVEV (reference sequence). V dropped 6 bases and J dropped 5; count of bases not matched to a gene: 12. The CDR3 bases are TGTGCCAGCAGCCGACAGGGTCCAAGAGGAACCGGGGAGCTGTTTTTT. Translated, it gives CASSRQGPRGTGELFF.